The 24 T cell receptor beta chains below come from one sample, sequenced in a study of low-dose radiotherapy and immunotherapy resistance in tumors. Alpha and beta chains were covered, as first-strand cDNA relied on TRAV- and TRBV-specific primers. With a V-primer adapter and a constant-region primer, TCRs were amplified for approximately 20 PCR cycles. TCRdb independently ran MiXCR on the reads; one entry per CDR3 protein. The data show 75,000 to 95,000 distinct CDR3 sequences, more than 8% seen once. Time point given: before trial treatment. The material sequenced was PBMCs, taken before treatment. The receptors come from a male donor with prostate cancer.

Many counts were recorded for this clonotype. This chain connects TRBV7-9 to TRBJ2-7; D ambiguous. The V and J ends lost 4 bases and 10 bases respectively, with 14 bases between them. Per germline, CDR1 SEHNR and CDR2 FQNEAQ (reference sequence). CDR3 length equals 12 residues. This CDR3 reads CASSSSGLSQYF. The CDR3 DNA reads TGTGCCAGCAGCTCATCCGGCCTCTCCCAGTACTTC. Filled out from reference TRBV7-9 and TRBJ2-7, the complete variable domain reads DTGVSQNPRHKITKRGQNVTFRCDPISEHNRLYWYRQTLGQGPEFLTYFQNEAQLEKSRLLSDRFSAERPKGSFSTLEIQRTEQGDSAMYLCASSSSGLSQYFGPGTRLTVT.

At least ten counts were recorded for this clonotype. The V gene is TRBV6-2 or TRBV6-3, the J gene TRBJ1-5; D is perhaps TRBD1 (6 bases). The CDR3 is 14 residues long. Trimming removed 7 bases at V and 3 bases at J, with 13 bases between. Germline-derived CDR1 and CDR2 are MNHEY and SVGEGT. The CDR3 DNA reads as TGTGCCAGCACCTGGGGGCGGGCCAATCAGCCCCAGCATTTT. It codes for CASTWGRANQPQHF.

There are many counts of this clonotype. The chain uses TRBV20-1 and TRBJ2-2; 10 bases agree with TRBD2. Trimming removed 2 bases from V and 9 bases from J; junction bases left unmatched: 9. CDR1 DFQATT and CDR2 SNEGSKA come from the germline V gene (reference sequence). The CDR3 has 15 amino acids. CDR3 in amino acids: CSARRTSGPARELFF. CDR3 nucleotides: TGCAGTGCTAGACGGACTAGCGGTCCGGCCCGGGAGCTGTTTTTT.

In this sample, this clonotype turned up many times. The V call is TRBV7-3, the J call TRBJ2-3; D possibly matches TRBD1 or TRBD2 (5 bases each). This CDR3 region has 15 residues. V lost 1 base and J 0 bases, leaving 8 bases between the germline ends. Germline CDR1 and CDR2: SGHTA and FQGTGA. The CDR3 DNA reads TGTGCCAGCAGCTTAAACGGGGCTAGCACAGATACGCAGTATTTT. This sequence encodes CASSLNGASTDTQYF.

This clonotype was observed many times. The chain links TRBV20-1 to TRBJ2-1; D not certain. CDR3 length: 16 amino acids. Germline loops: CDR1 DFQATT, CDR2 SNEGSKA (reference sequence). Trimming removed 0 bases from V and 0 bases from J, with 12 bases in between. CDR3 sequence (DNA): TGCAGTGCTAGAGATTTCAGCTTTAGCTCCTACAATGAGCAGTTCTTC. Encoded protein: CSARDFSFSSYNEQFF.

This clonotype was picked up a small number of times. The V call is TRBV20-1, the J call TRBJ1-4; 7 bases fit TRBD1. The J segment lost 0 bases and the V segment lost 3 bases, leaving 4 bases of the junction unmatched. From germline, CDR1 is DFQATT and CDR2 SNEGSKA (reference sequence). This CDR3 has 15 residues. CDR3 in amino acids: CSASGTAATNEKLFF. In DNA, the CDR3 is TGCAGTGCTAGTGGGACAGCCGCAACTAATGAAAAACTGTTTTTT.

At least ten counts were recorded for this clonotype. The genes are TRBV10-3 and TRBJ2-2; D is undetermined. The germline V gene encodes CDR1 ENHRY and CDR2 SYGVKD. V was clipped by 7 bases and J by 6 bases, with 9 bases between them. The CDR3 sequence is 12 residues long. CDR3 sequence (DNA): TGTGCCATCAAGGGTAGTCCCGGGGAGCTGTTTTTT. Its translation: CAIKGSPGELFF.

This clonotype was recorded at least ten times. V gene TRBV29-1 combines with J gene TRBJ2-3; D may be TRBD1 (5 bases). CDR1 and CDR2 (germline): SQVTM, ANQGSEA. V lost 4 bases to trimming and J lost 0 bases, with 8 bases between them. This CDR3 region has 13 residues. In DNA, the CDR3 is TGCAGCGTTGGACAGTTTAGCACAGATACGCAGTATTTT. Its protein product is CSVGQFSTDTQYF.

This clonotype was counted ten times or more. The V call is TRBV6-5, the J call TRBJ2-7, with 14 bases fitting TRBD2. The germline gives CDR1 MNHEY, CDR2 SVGAGI. This CDR3 is 16 amino acids long. Trimming cost V 6 bases and J 4 bases; bases outside gene matches: 8. The CDR3 spells CASRLTGTSGRYEQYF. CDR3 DNA: TGTGCCAGCAGACTCACCGGGACTAGCGGGAGATACGAGCAGTACTTC.

This clonotype was detected ten times or more. J is TRBJ1-4 and V is TRBV2, with 8 bases that match TRBD1. CDR3 length equals 14 residues. CDR1 is SNHLY, CDR2 FYNNEI, per germline. V shed 6 bases, J shed 7 bases, and the junction held 7 bases outside the gene matches. The DNA for the CDR3 is TGTGCCAGCAGCAGCCGGACAGGGCGTGAAAAACTGTTTTTT. Its protein is CASSSRTGREKLFF.

V and J are TRBV29-1 and TRBJ2-7, with D perhaps given as TRBD1 or TRBD2 (5 bases each). The CDR3 is 11 residues long. Germline-derived CDR1 and CDR2 are SQVTM and ANQGSEA. CDR3 protein: CSVLGTHEQYF. The CDR3 DNA is TGCAGTGTACTCGGGACCCACGAGCAGTACTTC.

Note on this clonotype: A far larger clone lies a single base away; this is likely a read error. The chain couples TRBV5-8 to TRBJ2-1; 11 nucleotides match TRBD2. The V and J ends lost 4 bases and 9 bases, in that order; junction bases with no gene match: 12. The V gene's germline CDR1 is SGHTS and CDR2 YDEGEE. The CDR3 covers 16 residues. The chain's CDR3 is CASSQACSGRAGEQFF. The CDR3, as DNA: TGTGCCAGCAGCCAGGCCTGTAGCGGGAGGGCCGGTGAGCAGTTCTTC.

This clonotype was recorded at least ten times. The J gene is TRBJ2-3, the V gene TRBV4-2; 7 bases agree with TRBD2. Germline V gene lookup returns CDR1 LGHNA and CDR2 YNFKEQ. This CDR3 is 16 amino acids long. V lost 0 bases and J lost 1; bases outside the gene matches: 4. The CDR3 sequence: CASSQDRTSGTDTQYF. The CDR3 DNA sequence: TGTGCCAGCAGCCAAGACCGAACTAGCGGCACAGATACGCAGTATTTT.

This clonotype has a count of ten or more. The V call is TRBV20-1, the J call TRBJ2-7; TRBD2 matches at 10 bases. The V gene end was trimmed by 0 bases and the J gene end by 4 bases; junction bases not matched to a gene: 9. Germline V gives CDR1 DFQATT, CDR2 SNEGSKA (reference sequence). This CDR3 contains 16 residues. In DNA, the CDR3 is TGCAGTGCTAGAGATAACTACAGCGGGAGGGGGTACGAGCAGTACTTC. Translation gives CSARDNYSGRGYEQYF.

Concerning this clonotype: A read error may explain this, as a much larger clone is one base away. The rearrangement links TRBV27 to TRBJ1-5; weak D call: TRBD1 (5 bases). The CDR3 spans 13 residues. Looked up from germline, CDR1 is MNHEY and CDR2 is SMNVEV (reference sequence). In DNA, the CDR3 is TGTGCCAGCAGCTCCAGGGTCCTTCAGCCCCATCATTTT. This sequence encodes CASSSRVLQPHHF.

The chain joins TRBV19 to TRBJ1-5, with 9 bases that match TRBD1. The CDR3 consists of 16 residues. The trim removed 1 base at V and 7 bases at J, leaving 8 bases unmatched. Germline V CDR1 and CDR2: LNHDA, SQIVND (reference sequence). CDR3 sequence: CASSIVGTGSRQPQHF. The CDR3 bases are TGTGCCAGTAGTATAGTAGGGACAGGGTCGCGACAGCCCCAGCATTTT.

This clonotype was counted at least ten times. The chain links TRBV20-1 to TRBJ2-1, with D perhaps TRBD2 (6 bases). V was clipped by 6 bases and J by 3 bases, with 12 bases between them. The germline CDR1 and CDR2 sequences are DFQATT and SNEGSKA (reference sequence). The CDR3 extends over 13 amino acids. In DNA form, the CDR3 reads TGCAGTGCCCTTTCGACTAGCTACAATGAGCAGTTCTTC. Encoded protein: CSALSTSYNEQFF.

This clonotype appeared a few times. The chain links TRBV27 to TRBJ1-6; D call uncertain. V was shortened by 3 bases and J by 2 bases, with 5 bases between the two germline ends. The germline CDR1 and CDR2 sequences are MNHEY and SMNVEV (reference sequence). The CDR3 totals 14 residues. The CDR3 region has the DNA TGTGCCAGCAGTTTCTCGGCCTATAATTCACCCCTCCACTTT. As protein: CASSFSAYNSPLHF.

CDR3 region: CASSSTNKAEAFF. In DNA, the CDR3 is TGCGCCAGCAGCTCAACAAACAAGGCGGAAGCTTTCTTT. The chain recombines TRBV4-3 with TRBJ1-1; no clear D. CDR1 and CDR2 from the germline V gene are LGHNA and YSLEER. The V and J ends lost 5 bases and 8 bases respectively, with 15 bases between them. There are 13 residues in the CDR3.

Many counts were recorded for this clonotype. The V call is TRBV20-1, the J call TRBJ2-5; tentative D call: TRBD1 (5 bases). Trimming took 6 bases from V and 5 from J, leaving 22 bases between them. The CDR3 runs 15 residues. Germline V gene lookup returns CDR1 DFQATT and CDR2 SNEGSKA (reference sequence). The CDR3 here is CSAPSGRAIGETQYF. CDR3 nucleotides: TGCAGTGCCCCCTCCGGCAGGGCCATTGGGGAGACCCAGTACTTC.

The chain joins TRBV27 to TRBJ2-2, with D possibly matching TRBD2 (5 bases). V was trimmed by 7 bases and J by 0 bases, leaving 15 bases between them. The CDR3 extends over 16 amino acids. The germline V gene has CDR1 MNHEY and CDR2 SMNVEV (reference sequence). The CDR3 DNA reads as TGTGCCAGCACACTACGAAGAGCGGCGAACACCGGGGAGCTGTTTTTT. It translates to CASTLRRAANTGELFF.

This clonotype was recorded only once. This likely traces to a read error, being one base from a far larger clone. The rearrangement links TRBV9 to TRBJ2-7; D unresolved. Trimming shortened V by 2 bases and J by 7 bases, and 19 bases separated the two germline ends. Germline loops: CDR1 SGDLS, CDR2 YYNGEE. The CDR3 is made up of 15 amino acids. The CDR3 DNA is TGTGCCAGCAGCGTCGCGTCGAGCTCCTACAATGAGCAGTACTTC. Amino acids: CASSVASSSYNEQYF.

This rearrangement joins TRBV10-3 to TRBJ2-1; D is possibly TRBD2 (5 bases). V was trimmed by 3 bases and J by 1 base, leaving 16 bases between them. This CDR3 comprises 17 residues. Germline CDR1 is ENHRY and CDR2 is SYGVKD. The CDR3 sequence: CAISDTSWVHSYNEQFF. In DNA, the CDR3 is TGTGCCATCAGTGATACTAGTTGGGTACATTCCTACAATGAGCAGTTCTTC.

Worth noting for this clonotype: A read error is likely here: a far larger clone is one base away. The rearrangement links TRBV27 to TRBJ2-7; TRBD1 might be the D (5 bases). CDR3 length: 11 residues. CDR1 is MNHEY and CDR2 is SMNVEV in the germline V gene (reference sequence). V lost 8 bases and J 6 bases, leaving 11 bases between the germline ends. The DNA of the CDR3 is TGTGCCAGCCAGGGTTACTGCGAGCAGTACTTC. It yields the protein CASQGYCEQYF.